These 18 T cell receptor beta chains were sequenced from one sample in a study of tumor and adjacent non-tumor tissue in lung cancer. Three rounds of nested PCR, following a modified ARM-PCR protocol, produced the TCRbeta library. TCRdb re-derived calls from the multiplex PCR reads in MiXCR, one entry per CDR3 protein. This table has about 50,000 distinct CDR3 sequences, 60% to 80% appearing once. No cell sorting was done before RNA was extracted from the tissue. More than 3 cm separated this lung sample from the edge of the tumor. Sequencing was performed on distant non-tumor lung tissue. Every receptor here comes from a woman aged 55-69 years with non-small cell lung cancer.

This clonotype was seen a single time. J is TRBJ1-5 and V is TRBV28; tentative D call: TRBD1 (6 bases). From germline, CDR1 is MDHEN and CDR2 SYDVKM. There are 15 residues in the CDR3. The CDR3 DNA follows: TGTTCCCCAGGACAGCAAAAAGGGTGCAAACAACCCCAGCATTTT. It is translated as CSPGQQKGCKQPQHF.

This rearrangement joins TRBV6-6 to TRBJ1-5; D uncertain. There are 15 residues in the CDR3. V was cut by 6 bases and J by 8 bases, with 20 bases left in between. The germline CDR1 and CDR2 sequences are MNHNY and SVGAGI (reference sequence). The CDR3: CASSFVGRRDEPQHF. CDR3 sequence (DNA): TGTGCCAGCAGCTTTGTTGGGCGGCGCGATGAGCCCCAGCATTTT.

For this clonotype: The junction departs from germline at one end; a sequencing error may be responsible. The rearrangement joins TRBV29-1 to TRBJ2-3; 7 bases match TRBD1. Germline CDR1 SQVTM, CDR2 ANQGSEA. This CDR3 is 14 amino acids long. The CDR3 region is CSVAGTATADTQYF. The CDR3 DNA sequence: TGCAGCGTGGCCGGGACAGCCACCGCAGACACGCAGTATTTT.

Concerning this clonotype itself: Sequence at one end of the junction differs from germline and may be a read error. This chain joins TRBV4-2 and TRBJ2-1; TRBD2 is a possible D gene (5 bases). This CDR3 is 13 amino acids long. CDR1 and CDR2 from the germline V gene are LGHNA and YNFKEQ. CDR3 in amino acids: CASSQRFGDEKFF. The CDR3 DNA reads as TGTGCCAGCAGTCAACGTTTCGGGGATGAGAAGTTCTTC.

For this clonotype: The junction departs from the called germline gene at one end, perhaps through a read error. The rearrangement joins TRBV28 to TRBJ2-5, with a possible D match to TRBD1 (5 bases). This CDR3 spans 12 amino acids. Looked up from germline, CDR1 is MDHEN and CDR2 is SYDVKM. The CDR3 sequence is CTSSPGSETQYF. DNA of the CDR3: TGTACCAGCAGTCCAGGGTCGGAGACCCAGTACTTC.

This clonotype was observed once. Without the conserved terminal phenylalanine or tryptophan, this CDR3 likely stems from a read error. V usage is TRBV4-3 and J usage is TRBJ2-5; the D gene is possibly TRBD1 (7 bases). The CDR3 covers 15 residues. The germline gives CDR1 LGHNA, CDR2 YSLEER. CDR3 amino acids: CASSQKEGAWETQYL. CDR3 nucleotide sequence: TGCGCCAGTAGCCAGAAGGAGGGGGCGTGGGAGACCCAGTACCTC.

This clonotype was observed a handful of times. Since the CDR3 does not end with the conserved phenylalanine or tryptophan, this likely comes from a read error. The chain couples TRBV4-3 to TRBJ1-1; D gene ambiguous. The CDR3 extends over 14 amino acids. In germline, CDR1 is LGHNA, CDR2 YSLEER. CDR3 coding DNA: TGCGCCAGCAGCCAAGGTGGAAGGAACTCTGAAGCTTTCCTT. Encoded protein: CASSQGGRNSEAFL.

This clonotype was recorded a few times. Its ends do not fully match the called genes, so a read error is possible. This chain uses TRBV10-1 with TRBJ2-7; D is unresolved. Germline V gene data show CDR1 as WNHNN and CDR2 as SYGVQD (reference sequence). The CDR3 length is 13 residues. CDR3 in amino acids: CVSSEQRRSERYF. For the CDR3, the DNA is TGCGTCAGCAGTGAGCAGAGACGAAGTGAGCGGTACTTC.

The V gene is TRBV7-8, the J gene TRBJ2-1; D not resolved. The better agreement between TRBJ2-7 and the DNA end casts doubt on the J call. The germline CDR1 and CDR2 sequences are SGHVS and FQNEAQ. This CDR3 is 14 amino acids long. The CDR3 sequence: CASEYEGSYKEQYF. The CDR3 region has the DNA TGTGCCAGCGAGTATGAAGGTTCCTACAAAGAGCAGTACTTC.

For this clonotype: This is likely a read error, given that the CDR3 carries no conserved phenylalanine or tryptophan at its end. The DNA is omitted, as the CDR3 cannot be located on it reliably, and the CDR3 follows TCRdb's listing. This chain joins TRBV6-2 or TRBV6-3 and TRBJ2-5; no DNA check was done on the table's D call, TRBD2. The CDR3 region is 12 residues in length, termini included. Germline V gene sequence: CDR1 MNHEY, CDR2 SVGEGT. The CDR3 spells CASSYEGETQYL.

To note about this clonotype: A much larger clonotype is one base distant, so this may be a read error. Lacking the conserved final phenylalanine or tryptophan, this CDR3 likely reflects a read error. CDR3 DNA: TGTACCATCAGTTGGACGGAGGGACAGCCCCAGCATCTT. It translates to CTISWTEGQPQHL. The chain recombines TRBV10-3 with TRBJ1-5; D is unresolved. The CDR3 consists of 13 residues. The germline V gene has CDR1 ENHRY and CDR2 SYGVKD.

In regard to this clonotype: This sequence may be a read error, since a much larger clone differs from it by one base. V and J are TRBV12-3 or TRBV12-4 and TRBJ2-5; 7 bases are shared with TRBD2. This CDR3 has 13 residues. CDR3 amino acids: CVSTWGGQETQYF. The CDR3 nucleotides are TGTGTCAGCACCTGGGGGGGGCAAGAGACCCAGTACTTC.

A remark on this clonotype: At one boundary the junction diverges from the germline segment, which might be a read error. The gene calls are TRBV5-1 and TRBJ2-1; a weak D match, TRBD1 (5 bases). The germline CDR1 and CDR2 sequences are SGHRS and YFSETQ. The CDR3 totals 14 residues. This CDR3 reads CASSLDKGKVEQFF. The CDR3 region has the DNA TGCGCCAGCAGTTTGGACAAGGGAAAGGTTGAGCAGTTCTTC. Supplemented by reference TRBV5-1 and TRBJ2-1, the full variable domain reads KAGVTQTPRYLIKTRGQQVTLSCSPISGHRSVSWYQQTPGQGLQFLFEYFSETQRNKGNFPGRFSGRQFSNSRSEMNVSTLELGDSALYLCASSLDKGKVEQFFGPGTRLTVL.

A note on this clonotype: The junction does not match germline at one end; this may be a read error. The chain joins TRBV29-1 to TRBJ1-4; maybe TRBD1 (5 bases). This CDR3 has 14 residues. Germline CDR1 is SQVTM and CDR2 is ANQGSEA. The CDR3 here is CSHSAGRGHEKLFF. DNA of the CDR3: TGCAGCCACAGTGCAGGACGGGGCCATGAAAAGCTGTTTTTT. Full variable domain (remainder filled in from reference TRBV29-1 and TRBJ1-4): SAVISQKPSRDICQRGTSLTIQCQVDSQVTMMFWYRQQPGQSLTLIATANQGSEATYESGFVIDKFPISRPNLTFSTLTVSNMSPEDSSIYLCSHSAGRGHEKLFFGSGTQLSVL.

This clonotype was counted ten times or more. A read error may be the cause here, since a much bigger clone is one base away. V gene TRBV6-2 or TRBV6-3 combines with J gene TRBJ2-3; tentative D call: TRBD1 (6 bases). Germline CDR1 and CDR2: MNHEY and SVGEGT. This CDR3 region has 15 residues. The CDR3 nucleotides are TGTGCCAACAGTCCGGACGAGGGGGTGGCAGATACGCAGTATTTT. Residues: CANSPDEGVADTQYF.

Points on this clonotype: At one end the junction does not follow the germline gene, possibly because of a read error. The chain joins TRBV5-4 to TRBJ1-5; no definite D call. CDR1 and CDR2 from the germline V gene are SGHNT and YYREEE (reference sequence). This CDR3 is built from 17 residues. The CDR3 nucleotides are TGTGCCAGCACCTTCCCTCGCTTCTCGGGTTCTGATCAGTCCCATCATTTT. Translating gives CASTFPRFSGSDQSHHF.

Regarding this clonotype: Germline and junction disagree at one end, which may indicate a read error. V usage is TRBV11-3 and J usage is TRBJ2-2; TRBD2 might be the D (5 bases). The CDR3 consists of 15 residues. Germline-derived CDR1 and CDR2 are SGHNT and YENEEA. The CDR3 nucleotides read TGTGCCAGTAGCCCAAGGGTCAGCAACACCGGGGAGCAGTTTTTT. This codes for CASSPRVSNTGEQFF.

This clonotype was seen once. The chain links TRBV6-1 to TRBJ1-5, with 7 nucleotides matching TRBD1. CDR1 MNHNS and CDR2 SASEGT come from the germline V gene. V dropped 6 bases and J dropped 6; count of bases not matched to a gene: 8. The CDR3 runs 14 residues. CDR3 bases: TGTGCCAGCAGAAGCAGCAGGGACAGTCAGCCCCAGCATTTT. This sequence encodes CASRSSRDSQPQHF.